Listed here is a single TCR beta chain. Its specificity is unknown. This CDR3 has 14 residues. From germline, CDR1 is SNHLY and CDR2 FYNNEI. V gave up 7 bases and J gave up 5 bases; unmatched junction bases: 7. For the second PCR, which ran for 7 to 11 cycles, a sample-barcoded 5' primer and a J-beta primer mix were used. TCRdb reanalysed the 5' RACE reads using MiXCR and keeps one entry per CDR3 protein. Of about 930,000 distinct CDR3 sequences listed, roughly 29% are singletons. Drawn from each donor were ten milliliters of peripheral blood. Each sample yielded at least 6.5 million isolated PBMCs. This sample stems from a study of blood T cells in healthy people across ages. Study findings and constraints: Strong correlation linked observed beta diversity and percent naive T cells.

The same data also contributed to another study, on T cells of mothers and their children. That work contributes: Every microgram of extracted RNA entered cDNA synthesis, around 1.5 ug per 15 ul.

The chain is built from TRBV2 and TRBJ1-5; 8 nucleotides line up with TRBD1. The receptor was derived from a middle-aged woman in good health. The sequencing sample was made of blood. The CDR3 region is CASNPGQAYQPQHF. The CDR3 nucleotides are TGTGCCAGCAACCCGGGACAGGCTTATCAGCCCCAGCATTTT.